This T cell receptor beta chain was profiled in a study of control samples from healthy donors and cancer patients. The data were produced by immunoSEQ multiplex PCR, yet TCRdb's version contains in-frame clones alone and is incomplete. The sample has more than 75,000 clones, around nine tenths seen once. The CDR3 consists of 16 residues. Germline V CDR1 and CDR2: SEHNR, FQNEAQ (reference sequence). Trimming pared 4 bases from V and 2 bases from J, leaving 17 bases between. This clonotype originated in a man in his fifties or sixties in good health. The rearrangement uses TRBV7-9 and TRBJ1-1; D is undetermined. Material for sequencing was blood. In nucleotides, the CDR3 is TGTGCCAGCAGCTCCCCTCCAGGTAACATTAACACTGAAGCTTTCTTT. As protein: CASSSPPGNINTEAFF.